This T cell receptor (beta chain) was documented in a study of blood T cell repertoires in COVID-19. Study-wide background: Sites in the United States, Italy and Spain provided acute and convalescent COVID-19 samples. T cells, B-cell-depleted T cells, or PBMCs provided the cDNA or gDNA that served as material.

Germline lookup yields CDR1 MNHEY and CDR2 SMNVEV (reference sequence). CDR3 length: 14 amino acids. V lost 1 base, J lost 6 bases, and 12 bases lay in between. Per the original methods: Amplifying reference gene primers gave estimates of nucleated cell counts. Libraries were prepared by immunoSEQ multiplex PCR; TCRdb keeps only in-frame clonotypes and omits some of them. The V and J calls and the clone size are those of that table, but D and trimming were determined from the DNA. The table lists over 60,000 clones, approximately 90% of them singletons, with about 2.9% in the top ten. V is TRBV27 and J is TRBJ2-5, with D tentatively TRBD1 (5 bases). The clonotype originates from a man aged 65 to 85 with active or convalescent COVID-19. What was sequenced was peripheral blood. The CDR3 sequence: CASSLWARAKTQYF. CDR3 nucleotides: TGTGCCAGCAGTTTATGGGCCAGGGCGAAGACCCAGTACTTC.